What follows are 23 T cell receptor beta chains derived from one specimen sequenced in a study of T cells after yellow fever vaccination. TCRdb re-called the 5' RACE reads with MiXCR, one entry per CDR3 protein. The sample contains 310,000 or so distinct CDR3 sequences, around 3.6% of which appear only once. This specimen was PBMCs, taken on the day of the yellow fever booster vaccination. Receptor source: a man younger than 30 who received the YFV17D yellow fever vaccine.

This clonotype occurred many times. The chain carries TRBV12-3 or TRBV12-4 and TRBJ1-2; possibly TRBD1 for D (5 bases). The V end was cut by 3 bases, the J end by 2 bases, with 10 bases between. This CDR3 is 14 amino acids long. This CDR3 reads CASSFVGGNYGYTF. In DNA form, the CDR3 reads TGTGCCAGCAGTTTTGTGGGGGGGAACTATGGCTACACCTTC.

The chain uses TRBV5-8 and TRBJ2-1, with D unresolved. The germline CDR1 and CDR2 sequences are SGHTS and YDEGEE. This CDR3 region has 15 residues. Trimming stripped 0 bases from V and 8 bases from J, with 15 bases between. This CDR3 reads CASSLGTTKDDEQFF. The DNA for the CDR3 is TGTGCCAGCAGCTTGGGTACAACAAAGGACGATGAGCAGTTCTTC. Looking up the rest from reference TRBV5-8 and TRBJ2-1 gives the full variable domain: EAGVTQSPTHLIKTRGQQATLRCSPISGHTSVYWYQQALGLGLQFLLWYDEGEERNRGNFPPRFSGRQFPNYSSELNVNALELEDSALYLCASSLGTTKDDEQFFGPGTRLTVL.

J is TRBJ2-1 and V is TRBV29-1, with D perhaps matching TRBD1 (6 bases). Germline CDR1 reads SQVTM; CDR2 reads ANQGSEA. The CDR3 is made up of 15 amino acids. Trimming pared 1 base from V and 0 bases from J, leaving 10 bases between. DNA for the CDR3: TGCAGCGTTGAAGGGTTGGACAGCTCCTACAATGAGCAGTTCTTC. Its translation is CSVEGLDSSYNEQFF.

There are many counts of this clonotype. The chain links TRBV4-2 to TRBJ1-2; no clear D. The CDR3 contains 15 residues. Germline CDR1 and CDR2: LGHNA and YNFKEQ. The V and J ends lost 0 bases and 2 bases respectively, with 10 bases between them. CDR3 in amino acids: CASSQEHLGNYGYTF. CDR3 bases: TGTGCCAGCAGCCAAGAACATTTGGGGAACTATGGCTACACCTTC.

This clonotype was seen many times. The chain joins TRBV9 to TRBJ2-5; D is undetermined. The CDR3 loop spans 14 amino acids. Trimming removed 0 bases from V and 1 base from J, with 7 bases in between. Germline V gives CDR1 SGDLS, CDR2 YYNGEE. DNA of the CDR3: TGTGCCAGCAGCGTAGGGGCACTCCAAGAGACCCAGTACTTC. Protein: CASSVGALQETQYF.

This clonotype occurred many times. V usage is TRBV20-1 and J usage is TRBJ2-1; 7 bases agree with TRBD1. The CDR3 is 16 residues long. CDR1 DFQATT and CDR2 SNEGSKA come from the germline V gene (reference sequence). Trimming removed 3 bases from V and 6 bases from J; junction bases left unmatched: 14. The CDR3 loop reads CSARAAGTVEGNEQFF. As DNA, the CDR3 is TGCAGTGCTAGGGCTGCCGGGACAGTCGAGGGCAATGAGCAGTTCTTC.

This clonotype was seen a handful of times. This chain links TRBV12-3 or TRBV12-4 with TRBJ2-5; 8 nucleotides line up with TRBD1. The CDR3 is 14 residues long. Trimming cost V 7 bases and J 5 bases; bases outside gene matches: 9. CDR3 sequence reads: CASNPQGAGETQYF. The CDR3, as DNA: TGTGCCAGCAATCCCCAGGGGGCGGGGGAGACCCAGTACTTC.

This clonotype was observed many times. The chain joins TRBV12-3 or TRBV12-4 to TRBJ2-2, with D hard to call. CDR3 length equals 16 residues. The V end was cut by 6 bases, the J end by 2 bases, with 16 bases between. CDR3 protein: CASSSGPAYNTGELFF. The CDR3 DNA reads TGTGCCAGCAGCTCCGGTCCAGCGTACAACACCGGGGAGCTGTTTTTT.

This clonotype was found many times. The chain recombines TRBV29-1 with TRBJ2-3; 10 bases match TRBD2. This CDR3 contains 15 residues. V was pared by 7 bases and J by 0 bases, with 7 bases of the junction left unmatched. Germline V gene sequence: CDR1 SQVTM, CDR2 ANQGSEA. CDR3 region: CSGTTSGFSTDTQYF. The CDR3 DNA sequence: TGCAGCGGGACGACTAGCGGGTTTAGCACAGATACGCAGTATTTT.

This clonotype was found many times. As DNA, the CDR3 is TGCGCCAGCAGCCCTAAGAACCGGGACAGCAATCAGCCCCAGCATTTT. Translation: CASSPKNRDSNQPQHF. The rearrangement joins TRBV4-1 to TRBJ1-5; D possibly corresponds to TRBD1 (5 bases). Deletions cut 4 bases from V and 1 base from J, with 14 bases between. The CDR3 sequence is 16 residues long. Per germline, CDR1 MGHRA and CDR2 YSYEKL.

This clonotype was seen a handful of times. J is TRBJ2-2 and V is TRBV5-1, with TRBD1 as a possible D gene (5 bases). V was pared by 4 bases and J by 0 bases, with 10 bases between. Germline CDR1 is SGHRS and CDR2 is YFSETQ. This CDR3 is 15 amino acids long. The CDR3 here is CASSQTASNTGELFF. CDR3 coding DNA: TGCGCCAGCAGCCAGACAGCTTCGAACACCGGGGAGCTGTTTTTT. Using reference TRBV5-1 and TRBJ2-2 for the parts outside the CDR3, the full variable domain is KAGVTQTPRYLIKTRGQQVTLSCSPISGHRSVSWYQQTPGQGLQFLFEYFSETQRNKGNFPGRFSGRQFSNSRSEMNVSTLELGDSALYLCASSQTASNTGELFFGEGSRLTVL.

The V and J genes are TRBV9 and TRBJ2-5, with 8 bases identical to TRBD2. The germline V gene has CDR1 SGDLS and CDR2 YYNGEE. V lost 4 bases to trimming and J lost 1 base; unmatched junction nucleotides: 3. This CDR3 comprises 14 residues. CDR3 residues: CASSPAGVQETQYF. CDR3 DNA: TGTGCCAGCAGCCCAGCGGGGGTCCAAGAGACCCAGTACTTC.

At least ten counts were recorded for this clonotype. The chain combines TRBV27 with TRBJ2-1, with TRBD2 identical over 7 bases. CDR3 length equals 15 residues. Germline V CDR1 and CDR2: MNHEY, SMNVEV (reference sequence). The V gene end was trimmed by 2 bases and the J gene end by 6 bases; junction bases not matched to a gene: 7. CDR3 DNA: TGTGCCAGCAGTTTAAATTTAGCGGGCTTCAATGAGCAGTTCTTC. Translating gives CASSLNLAGFNEQFF.

This clonotype has only a few counts. The gene calls are TRBV4-2 and TRBJ2-1; D remains unclear. Per the germline V gene, CDR1 is LGHNA and CDR2 is YNFKEQ. Trimming stripped 0 bases from V and 4 bases from J, with 7 bases between. The CDR3 runs 14 residues. DNA of the CDR3: TGTGCCAGCAGCCAAGAGGTGGTATACAATGAGCAGTTCTTC. Translated, it gives CASSQEVVYNEQFF.

The J gene is TRBJ2-6, the V gene TRBV5-1, with no clear D. The CDR3 extends over 12 amino acids. Germline loops: CDR1 SGHRS, CDR2 YFSETQ. Trimming pared 0 bases from V and 8 bases from J, leaving 3 bases between. CDR3 DNA: TGCGCCAGCAGCTTGGAGTCCAACGTCCTGACTTTC. Encoded protein: CASSLESNVLTF.

The chain employs TRBV18 and TRBJ1-2; TRBD1 might be the D (5 bases). The germline V gene encodes CDR1 KGHSH and CDR2 LQKENI. Trimming cost V 6 bases and J 3 bases, with 17 bases left between them. CDR3 size: 15 residues. As DNA, the CDR3 is TGTGCCAGCTCTCCTTCTCTGGACATGGACTATGGCTACACCTTC. Amino acids: CASSPSLDMDYGYTF.

This clonotype was detected a few times. V gene TRBV5-1 combines with J gene TRBJ1-3, with D uncertain. CDR3 length: 14 amino acids. V lost 5 bases, J lost 3 bases, and 12 bases lay in between. CDR1 is SGHRS and CDR2 is YFSETQ in the germline V gene. The CDR3, as DNA: TGCGCCAGCAGGGCGACGGGGTATGGAAACACCATATATTTT. It is translated as CASRATGYGNTIYF.

This clonotype was observed a few times. The V and J genes are TRBV7-2 and TRBJ1-5; D not certain. The CDR3 totals 14 residues. The V gene's germline CDR1 is SGHTA and CDR2 FQGNSA. V gave up 5 bases and J gave up 5 bases, with 13 bases separating them. CDR3 nucleotides: TGTGCCAGCAGCAACCCTGGCGGACATCAGCCCCAGCATTTT. This sequence encodes CASSNPGGHQPQHF.

This clonotype was counted between two and nine times. V usage is TRBV20-1 and J usage is TRBJ2-3, with D possibly matching TRBD2 (5 bases). The CDR3 loop spans 16 amino acids. V was shortened by 0 bases and J by 0 bases, with 13 bases between the two germline ends. Germline CDR1 reads DFQATT; CDR2 reads SNEGSKA (reference sequence). The CDR3 protein is CSARDRQRTSTDTQYF. The CDR3 nucleotides are TGCAGTGCTAGAGATCGGCAGCGGACTAGCACAGATACGCAGTATTTT.

This clonotype was seen at least ten times. This sequence joins TRBV12-3 or TRBV12-4 and TRBJ2-3, with D hard to call. The V end was cut by 6 bases, the J end by 6 bases, with 10 bases between. This CDR3 is built from 12 residues. The CDR3: CASRVPSDTQYF. The CDR3 DNA sequence: TGTGCCAGCAGGGTGCCCTCCGATACGCAGTATTTT.

This clonotype was detected ten times or more. V gene TRBV5-6 combines with J gene TRBJ1-1; D remains unclear. The V end was cut by 5 bases, the J end by 4 bases, with 18 bases between. This CDR3 region has 15 residues. Germline V lookup: CDR1 SGHDT, CDR2 YYEEEE. The chain's CDR3 is CASRSLGLSTTEAFF. The CDR3 nucleotides read TGTGCCAGCAGGAGCCTCGGGTTGTCGACCACTGAAGCTTTCTTT.

This clonotype was observed at least ten times. The J gene is TRBJ2-7, the V gene TRBV5-1; 9 nucleotides agree with TRBD1. The V gene end was trimmed by 4 bases and the J gene end by 4 bases; junction bases not matched to a gene: 6. The germline CDR1 and CDR2 sequences are SGHRS and YFSETQ. The CDR3 is 14 amino acids. The CDR3 spells CASSPGQGVYEQYF. The CDR3 DNA sequence: TGCGCCAGCAGCCCGGGACAGGGAGTTTACGAGCAGTACTTC. The variable domain in full, completed from reference TRBV5-1 and TRBJ2-7, reads KAGVTQTPRYLIKTRGQQVTLSCSPISGHRSVSWYQQTPGQGLQFLFEYFSETQRNKGNFPGRFSGRQFSNSRSEMNVSTLELGDSALYLCASSPGQGVYEQYFGPGTRLTVT.

This clonotype showed up many times. The CDR3 DNA is TGTGCCAGCAGCTTATTAGGAAGACTCACCGGGGAGCTGTTTTTT. Its protein is CASSLLGRLTGELFF. The chain links TRBV7-6 to TRBJ2-2, with unresolved D. CDR1 is SGHVS, CDR2 FNYEAQ, per germline. This CDR3 has 15 residues. Trimming removed 2 bases at V and 4 bases at J, with 11 bases between.